These 14 T cell receptor beta chains originate from one sample sequenced in a study of T cells in Graves' hyperthyroidism and ophthalmopathy. TCR beta CDR3 regions were amplified from RNA. The TCR CDR3 was amplified in a first-round RT-PCR using the HTBI primer set. MiXCR, run by TCRdb on the multiplex PCR reads, gives a single entry per CDR3 protein. The sample includes 550,000 to 800,000 distinct CDR3 sequences, approximately 15% of them seen just once. Sequencing was performed on blood. Every receptor here comes from a man between 45 and 60 years old with Graves' hyperthyroidism.

The sample holds a few counts of this clonotype. The V call is TRBV20-1, the J call TRBJ2-2; D call uncertain. The V gene's germline CDR1 is DFQATT and CDR2 SNEGSKA (reference sequence). CDR3 length equals 11 residues. Trimming shortened V by 1 base and J by 7 bases, and 4 bases separated the two germline ends. CDR3: CSARAYGELFF. The CDR3 region has the DNA TGCAGTGCTAGAGCTTACGGGGAGCTGTTTTTT.

This clonotype occurred many times. V gene TRBV28 combines with J gene TRBJ2-2, with D perhaps TRBD2 (6 bases). Looked up from germline, CDR1 is MDHEN and CDR2 is SYDVKM. The CDR3 spans 17 residues. V was trimmed by 5 bases and J by 7 bases, leaving 23 bases between them. The CDR3 sequence: CASSMTSWSLLGGELFF. As DNA, the CDR3 is TGTGCCAGCAGTATGACTAGTTGGTCTCTCCTTGGCGGGGAGCTGTTTTTT.

This clonotype was observed at least ten times. This chain uses TRBV4-1 with TRBJ2-2; 10 bases map to TRBD2. Trimming took 5 bases from V and 7 from J; bases not matched to a gene: 7. Germline-derived CDR1 and CDR2 are MGHRA and YSYEKL. The CDR3 totals 15 residues. CDR3 nucleotides: TGCGCCAGCAGCGGAAGCGGGAGGGCCAACGGGGAGCTGTTTTTT. Translated: CASSGSGRANGELFF.

V and J are TRBV18 and TRBJ2-1; D could derive from TRBD1 or TRBD2 (5 bases each). The CDR3 is made up of 15 amino acids. Germline V gene lookup returns CDR1 KGHSH and CDR2 LQKENI. Trimming shortened V by 3 bases and J by 6 bases, and 15 bases separated the two germline ends. The CDR3 coding sequence is TGTGCCAGCTCACCGTCGGCCTTTGGGGGCAATGAGCAGTTCTTC. Encoded protein: CASSPSAFGGNEQFF.

The genes are TRBV7-2 and TRBJ2-5; 10 bases align to TRBD2. Looked up from germline, CDR1 is SGHTA and CDR2 is FQGNSA. The CDR3 has 17 amino acids. V dropped 3 bases and J dropped 5; count of bases not matched to a gene: 12. The CDR3: CASSFGFLAGAGETQYF. The DNA for the CDR3 is TGTGCCAGCAGCTTCGGTTTCCTAGCGGGGGCCGGTGAGACCCAGTACTTC.

This chain uses TRBV3-1 with TRBJ2-7; D gene unclear. V lost 4 bases and J lost 3, with 10 bases in between. This CDR3 comprises 13 residues. Per germline, CDR1 LGHDT and CDR2 YNNKEL (reference sequence). In nucleotides, the CDR3 is TGTGCCAGCAGCCCCACTTGGAGCTACGAGCAGTACTTC. The encoded protein is CASSPTWSYEQYF.

This clonotype was recorded at least ten times. This chain connects TRBV6-1 to TRBJ1-2, with a weak D call TRBD1 (5 bases). Germline values: CDR1 MNHNS, CDR2 SASEGT. This CDR3 is 14 amino acids long. V was pared by 4 bases and J by 5 bases, with 14 bases between. Written as DNA, the CDR3 is TGTGCCAGCAGTGGTACAGGCGAACCATATGGCTACACCTTC. It codes for CASSGTGEPYGYTF.

This clonotype showed up many times. This chain uses TRBV6-1 with TRBJ1-1; D perhaps matches TRBD1 (5 bases). The CDR3 covers 15 residues. V was trimmed by 6 bases and J by 5 bases, leaving 19 bases between them. CDR1 and CDR2 (germline): MNHNS, SASEGT. The CDR3 DNA follows: TGTGCCAGCAGCTCACTAAGTGCCCCAGGGACTGAAGCTTTCTTT. This gives the protein CASSSLSAPGTEAFF.

This clonotype was observed a handful of times. The chain uses TRBV24-1 and TRBJ2-1; 9 positions match TRBD2. Losses at the gene ends were 3 bases for V and 8 bases for J; bases not matched to a gene: 7. The CDR3 is 15 amino acids. Germline CDR1 and CDR2: KGHDR and SFDVKD. In DNA, the CDR3 is TGTGCCACCAGTGATCCCCCGACTAGCGGTTATGAGCAGTTCTTC. Translation gives CATSDPPTSGYEQFF.

The V call is TRBV28, the J call TRBJ2-3; D is ambiguous. Between the trimmed V and J ends, which lost 10 bases and 2 bases, there was a span of 13 bases. From germline, CDR1 is MDHEN and CDR2 SYDVKM. The CDR3 spans 13 residues. This CDR3 reads CATSSGPTDTQYF. The CDR3, as DNA: TGTGCCACTAGTTCGGGTCCCACAGATACGCAGTATTTT.

The CDR3 DNA is TGTGCCAGTCGAACCAGGGGGCGCTTGGTCTATGGCTACACCTTC. Protein: CASRTRGRLVYGYTF. The chain recombines TRBV28 with TRBJ1-2, with 8 bases fitting TRBD1. CDR3 length: 15 amino acids. V gave up 9 bases and J gave up 4 bases; unmatched junction bases: 13. CDR1 and CDR2 (germline): MDHEN, SYDVKM.

The CDR3 loop is CASSQEGQGTNGYTF. The CDR3 DNA is TGCGCCAGCAGCCAGGAGGGACAGGGGACAAATGGCTACACCTTC. This chain connects TRBV4-1 to TRBJ1-2; 10 nucleotides align to TRBD1. V dropped 3 bases and J dropped 6; count of bases not matched to a gene: 7. The germline CDR1 and CDR2 sequences are MGHRA and YSYEKL. This CDR3 is 15 amino acids long.

This clonotype came up a few times. The chain combines TRBV7-6 with TRBJ1-3; 9 bases agree with TRBD1. The CDR3 contains 15 residues. V shed 5 bases and J 2 bases; nucleotides not matched to a gene: 4. Germline lookup yields CDR1 SGHVS and CDR2 FNYEAQ. The chain's CDR3 is CASSLQGAPGNTIYF. The CDR3 region has the DNA TGTGCCAGCAGCCTACAGGGGGCACCTGGAAACACCATATATTTT.

Concerning this clonotype: A much more abundant neighbour one base away suggests this may be a read error. Lacking the conserved final phenylalanine or tryptophan, this CDR3 likely reflects a read error. CDR3 region: CASSIGRGRIYNEQFL. The CDR3 bases are TGTGCCAGTAGCATCGGACGGGGGAGAATATACAATGAGCAGTTCCTC. V gene TRBV19 combines with J gene TRBJ2-1, with D maybe TRBD2 (6 bases). V lost 6 bases and J lost 4, with 19 bases in between. The CDR3 contains 16 residues. In germline, CDR1 is LNHDA, CDR2 SQIVND (reference sequence).